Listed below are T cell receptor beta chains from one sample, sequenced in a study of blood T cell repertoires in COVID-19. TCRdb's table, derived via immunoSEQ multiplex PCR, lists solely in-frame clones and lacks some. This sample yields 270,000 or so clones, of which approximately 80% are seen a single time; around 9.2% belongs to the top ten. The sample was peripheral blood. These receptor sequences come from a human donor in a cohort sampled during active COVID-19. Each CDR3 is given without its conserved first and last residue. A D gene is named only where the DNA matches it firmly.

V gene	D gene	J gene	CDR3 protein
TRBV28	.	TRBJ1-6	ASNPQDPGYSPLH
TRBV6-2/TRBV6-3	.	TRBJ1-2	ASSQQGIRNYGYT
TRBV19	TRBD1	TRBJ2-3	ASSPGGGTDTQY
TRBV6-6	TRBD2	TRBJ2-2	ASSYRSGSSHGELF
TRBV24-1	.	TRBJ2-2	ATSGGSGELF
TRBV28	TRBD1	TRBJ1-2	ASLVRGRGNGYT
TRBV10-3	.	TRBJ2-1	AISEAGQYSSGQF
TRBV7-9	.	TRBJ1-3	ASSHNDRSSGNTIY
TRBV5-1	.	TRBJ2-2	ASSGLLNTGELF
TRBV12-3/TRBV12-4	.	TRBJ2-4	ASSFWEENIQY
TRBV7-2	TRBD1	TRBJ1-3	ASSLTGQNSGNTIY
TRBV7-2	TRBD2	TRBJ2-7	ASSFGTSSYEQY
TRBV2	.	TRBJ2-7	ASSEIKLSYEQY
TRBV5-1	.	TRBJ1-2	ASSLVENYGYT
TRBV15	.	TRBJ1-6	ATSRAWGGNSPLH
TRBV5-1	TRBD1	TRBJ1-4	ASSRQGDEKLF
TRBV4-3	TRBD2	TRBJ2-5	ASSQDGTRQETQY
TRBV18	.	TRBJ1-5	ASSPPGHMINQPQH
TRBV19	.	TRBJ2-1	ASSISGSSYNEQF
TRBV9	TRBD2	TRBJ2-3	ASSVDGTNTQY
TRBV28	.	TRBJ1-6	ASSFRGSFSPLH
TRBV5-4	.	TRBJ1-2	ASSPRDNLNYGYT
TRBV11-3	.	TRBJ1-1	ASSRGGTAF
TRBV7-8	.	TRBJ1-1	ASSPWRGRNTEAF
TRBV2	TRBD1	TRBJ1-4	ASSYRGGEKLF
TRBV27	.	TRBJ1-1	ASSSITDSEAF
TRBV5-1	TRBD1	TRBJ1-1	ASRTQGWNTEAF
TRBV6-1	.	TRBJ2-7	ASSEALGTLFSEQY
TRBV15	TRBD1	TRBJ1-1	ATSRGGQGLLGAF
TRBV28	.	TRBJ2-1	ASSSTGSQLDEQF
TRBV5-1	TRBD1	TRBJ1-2	ASSLGGSGTGLEGYT
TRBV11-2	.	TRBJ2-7	ASSLIRGEQY
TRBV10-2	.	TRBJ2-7	ASTATGGTYEQY
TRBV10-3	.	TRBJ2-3	ATSYVDTQY
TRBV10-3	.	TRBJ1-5	AISDQGSSNQPQH
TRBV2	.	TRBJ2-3	ASSPVAITDTQY
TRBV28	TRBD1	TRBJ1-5	ASTDRVQPQH
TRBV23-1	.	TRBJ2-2	ASTTLVTGRTGELF
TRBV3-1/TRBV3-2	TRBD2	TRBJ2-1	ASSPVPGRGGHNEQF
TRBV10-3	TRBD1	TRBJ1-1	AIRKGDRGNTEAF
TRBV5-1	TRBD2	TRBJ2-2	ASSLKPERGLNTGELF
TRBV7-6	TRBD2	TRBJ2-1	ASSSGTSEYNEQF
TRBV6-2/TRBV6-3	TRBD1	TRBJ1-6	ASSYSSAGGVRGRSPLH
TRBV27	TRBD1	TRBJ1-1	ASGYRGRTTEAF
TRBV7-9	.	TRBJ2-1	ASRILANEQF
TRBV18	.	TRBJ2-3	ASSATRDTQY
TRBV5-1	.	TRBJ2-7	ASSPTPQGHEQY
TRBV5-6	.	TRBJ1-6	ASSLASHNSPLH
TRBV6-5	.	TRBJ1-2	ASSPRRAESYGYT
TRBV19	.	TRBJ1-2	ASSLLPGTTEGYT
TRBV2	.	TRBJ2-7	ASTERAYEQY
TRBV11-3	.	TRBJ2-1	ASSLFSHNEQF
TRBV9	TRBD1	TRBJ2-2	ASSTSGTGAGELF
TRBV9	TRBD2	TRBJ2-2	ASSVETSVTGELF
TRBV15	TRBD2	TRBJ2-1	ATSVRSGRDYYNEQF
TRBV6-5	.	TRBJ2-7	ASRTTGTYEQY
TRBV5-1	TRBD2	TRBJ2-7	ASRYGTSGSYEQY
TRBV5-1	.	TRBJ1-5	ASSLAGQTGQPQH
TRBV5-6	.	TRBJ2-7	ASSFGENEQY
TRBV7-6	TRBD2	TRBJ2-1	ASSRESSGSWRNSGQF